These 28 T cell receptor beta chains share one sample of origin, sequenced in a study of patients and donors after allogeneic stem cell transplantation. TCRdb itself ran the RT-PCR reads through MiXCR, one entry per CDR3 protein. The table has around 240,000 distinct CDR3 sequences, roughly 15% seen once. The sequencing input was blood, either unsorted or a sorted T cell fraction (not recorded which). These receptors originate from a human donor who was either an allogeneic HSCT recipient or a stem cell or donor lymphocyte infusion donor (not recorded which). It is not recorded whose cells these are; they may come from a transplant donor.

This clonotype was counted between two and nine times. This rearrangement joins TRBV7-2 to TRBJ2-2; D call uncertain. This CDR3 has 15 amino acids. V was pared by 1 base and J by 0 bases, with 6 bases between. CDR1 and CDR2 from the germline V gene are SGHTA and FQGNSA. CDR3 residues: CASSLDSSNTGELFF. CDR3 bases: TGTGCCAGCAGCTTAGACAGCTCGAACACCGGGGAGCTGTTTTTT.

This clonotype occurred many times. This chain joins TRBV6-6 and TRBJ2-7; D remains unclear. The CDR3 is 12 residues long. Germline loops: CDR1 MNHNY, CDR2 SVGAGI (reference sequence). Trimming cost V 0 bases and J 0 bases, with 0 bases left between them. CDR3 bases: TGTGCCAGCAGTTACTCCTCCTACGAGCAGTACTTC. Translation gives CASSYSSYEQYF.

V usage is TRBV7-9 and J usage is TRBJ1-2; no definite D call. The germline CDR1 and CDR2 sequences are SEHNR and FQNEAQ (reference sequence). This CDR3 has 14 amino acids. The V and J ends lost 3 bases and 7 bases respectively, with 15 bases between them. CDR3 amino acids: CASSFATVLSGYTF. CDR3 sequence (DNA): TGTGCCAGCAGCTTTGCCACTGTCCTTTCTGGCTACACCTTC. The variable domain in full, completed from reference TRBV7-9 and TRBJ1-2, reads DTGVSQNPRHKITKRGQNVTFRCDPISEHNRLYWYRQTLGQGPEFLTYFQNEAQLEKSRLLSDRFSAERPKGSFSTLEIQRTEQGDSAMYLCASSFATVLSGYTFGSGTRLTVV.

This clonotype has only a few counts. The gene calls are TRBV19 and TRBJ1-1; 7 bases agree with TRBD1. The J segment lost 10 bases and the V segment lost 6 bases, leaving 14 bases of the junction unmatched. The length of the CDR3 is 14 residues. The V gene's germline CDR1 is LNHDA and CDR2 SQIVND (reference sequence). The CDR3 DNA is TGTGCCAGTAGCCTAACAGGGGTGAGATCCGGAGCTTTCTTT. Its protein is CASSLTGVRSGAFF.

This rearrangement joins TRBV29-1 to TRBJ1-1; TRBD1 agrees at 7 bases. CDR3 length: 12 residues. The germline gives CDR1 SQVTM, CDR2 ANQGSEA. The ends lost 6 bases at V and 10 bases at J; junction bases unmatched: 11. CDR3 protein: CSVGEGTVRAFF. The CDR3 nucleotides read TGCAGCGTCGGTGAAGGGACAGTTAGAGCTTTCTTT.

This clonotype has a count of ten or more. The chain joins TRBV27 to TRBJ1-6; 7 nucleotides line up with TRBD1. The junction had 8 bases not matched to a gene; V was cut back by 5 bases and J by 10 bases. The germline CDR1 and CDR2 sequences are MNHEY and SMNVEV (reference sequence). The CDR3 spans 14 residues. CDR3 sequence: CASSPDRVGSPLHF. The CDR3, as DNA: TGTGCCAGCAGTCCCGACAGGGTGGGATCACCCCTCCACTTT.

The genes are TRBV20-1 and TRBJ1-1, with 8 bases that match TRBD1. V was pared by 3 bases and J by 0 bases, with 9 bases of the junction left unmatched. Looked up from germline, CDR1 is DFQATT and CDR2 is SNEGSKA (reference sequence). This CDR3 region has 16 residues. The CDR3 loop reads CSARPPRGRVNTEAFF. CDR3 sequence (DNA): TGCAGTGCTAGGCCCCCCAGGGGGCGGGTGAACACTGAAGCTTTCTTT.

The table lists this clonotype with a few counts. The chain employs TRBV7-2 and TRBJ1-2; 9 bases line up with TRBD1. Trimming took 4 bases from V and 4 from J; bases not matched to a gene: 7. There are 15 residues in the CDR3. The V gene's germline CDR1 is SGHTA and CDR2 FQGNSA. The CDR3: CASSYGTGTTYGYTF. DNA of the CDR3: TGTGCCAGCAGCTATGGGACAGGGACCACCTATGGCTACACCTTC.

This clonotype was detected a few times. CDR3 loop: CASSQVRQGQRYF. CDR3 bases: TGTGCCAGCAGCCAAGTTAGGCAGGGGCAGAGGTATTTT. V gene TRBV3-1 combines with J gene TRBJ2-3; D may be TRBD1 (6 bases). The CDR3 spans 13 residues. The V and J ends lost 1 base and 14 bases respectively, with 16 bases between them. Germline CDR1 and CDR2: LGHDT and YNNKEL (reference sequence).

This clonotype was counted ten times or more. CDR3 sequence: CASSEWADLGSGANVLTF. CDR3 DNA: TGTGCCAGCAGTGAGTGGGCTGATTTAGGCTCTGGGGCCAACGTCCTGACTTTC. The chain has TRBV2 and TRBJ2-6; D remains ambiguous. Trimming shortened V by 3 bases and J by 0 bases, and 15 bases separated the two germline ends. CDR3 size: 18 residues. Germline CDR1 and CDR2: SNHLY and FYNNEI.

At least ten counts were recorded for this clonotype. The CDR3 bases are TGTGCCAGCAGGCCAGGAGCCGGGACAGCGAACACCGGGGAGCTGTTTTTT. Translation gives CASRPGAGTANTGELFF. The chain links TRBV7-2 to TRBJ2-2; 7 nucleotides match TRBD1. Trimming cost V 6 bases and J 0 bases; bases outside gene matches: 10. The CDR3 is made up of 17 amino acids. Germline-derived CDR1 and CDR2 are SGHTA and FQGNSA.

Only a few counts were recorded for this clonotype. V gene TRBV20-1 combines with J gene TRBJ1-2; D not certain. This CDR3 is built from 13 residues. V lost 3 bases to trimming and J lost 6 bases, with 14 bases between them. Germline CDR1 is DFQATT and CDR2 is SNEGSKA (reference sequence). Here the CDR3 DNA reads TGCAGTGCTAGTTCCTCCCCAAGCGATGGCTACACCTTC. Translating it yields CSASSSPSDGYTF.

This clonotype was seen repeatedly, ten times or more. V gene TRBV6-2 or TRBV6-3 combines with J gene TRBJ2-4; D is unclear. V was pared by 2 bases and J by 3 bases, with 8 bases between. CDR3 length equals 14 residues. Germline loops: CDR1 MNHEY, CDR2 SVGEGT. CDR3 sequence (DNA): TGTGCCAGCAGTTACGACTGGGTCAAAAACATTCAGTACTTC. Protein product: CASSYDWVKNIQYF.

The chain couples TRBV9 to TRBJ2-3, with a possible D match to TRBD1 (5 bases). The CDR3 covers 14 residues. Germline-derived CDR1 and CDR2 are SGDLS and YYNGEE. Between the trimmed V and J ends, which lost 2 bases and 6 bases, there was a span of 13 bases. CDR3 loop: CASSVVSGLDTQYF. In DNA, the CDR3 is TGTGCCAGCAGCGTGGTATCAGGGTTGGATACGCAGTATTTT.

This clonotype occurred once. This rearrangement joins TRBV6-2 or TRBV6-3 to TRBJ1-5; 7 bases align to TRBD1. CDR3 length: 16 residues. J lost 4 bases, V lost 0 bases, and 6 bases had no gene match. Per the germline V gene, CDR1 is MNHEY and CDR2 is SVGEGT. The CDR3 DNA is TGTGCCAGCAGTTACTCCCCAGGGGGAAGGAATCAGCCCCAGCATTTT. Residues: CASSYSPGGRNQPQHF.

This clonotype occurred many times. The gene calls are TRBV18 and TRBJ1-6, with D tentatively TRBD1 (6 bases). The CDR3 runs 14 residues. Germline V gene sequence: CDR1 KGHSH, CDR2 LQKENI. V was shortened by 2 bases and J by 8 bases, with 10 bases between the two germline ends. The DNA for the CDR3 is TGTGCCAGCTCACCAACAGGGTTGGATTCACCCCTCCACTTT. Translation: CASSPTGLDSPLHF. Full variable domain (outside the CDR3, taken from reference TRBV18 and TRBJ1-6): NAGVMQNPRHLVRRRGQEARLRCSPMKGHSHVYWYRQLPEEGLKFMVYLQKENIIDESGMPKERFSAEFPKEGPSILRIQQVVRGDSAAYFCASSPTGLDSPLHFGNGTRLTVT.

The table lists this clonotype with many counts. The chain has TRBV6-1 and TRBJ1-1; D is possibly TRBD1 (5 bases). Germline CDR1 and CDR2: MNHNS and SASEGT. The CDR3 covers 13 residues. Trimming removed 7 bases from V and 1 base from J, with 10 bases in between. The CDR3 region has the DNA TGTGCCAGCATCTGGGGCGCGAACACTGAAGCTTTCTTT. Amino acids: CASIWGANTEAFF.

This clonotype was picked up a small number of times. J is TRBJ1-2 and V is TRBV19; tentative D call: TRBD1 (6 bases). The V gene's germline CDR1 is LNHDA and CDR2 SQIVND (reference sequence). Trimming removed 5 bases at V and 7 bases at J, with 14 bases between. The CDR3 is 13 residues long. CDR3 coding DNA: TGTGCCAGTAGTCCCCAGGGGAAAGGTGGCTACACCTTC. The encoded protein is CASSPQGKGGYTF.

In the case of this clonotype: A read error is possible here, since a much larger clone lies one base away. The V gene is TRBV5-1, the J gene TRBJ2-3, with D maybe TRBD2 (6 bases). From germline, CDR1 is SGHRS and CDR2 YFSETQ. The CDR3 totals 15 residues. V lost 3 bases and J lost 1, with 12 bases in between. The CDR3, as DNA: TGCGCCAGCAGCTCAGGGCGGGGCGGCACAGATACGCAGTATTTT. Translating it yields CASSSGRGGTDTQYF.

In its sample, this clonotype was seen many times. The chain is built from TRBV5-5 and TRBJ1-6, with 7 bases fitting TRBD1. Germline V gives CDR1 SGHKS, CDR2 YYEKEE (reference sequence). Losses at the gene ends were 4 bases for V and 0 bases for J; bases not matched to a gene: 4. The CDR3 is 16 residues long. The CDR3 bases are TGTGCCAGCAGCCCGAGGGACAGCTCCTATAATTCACCCCTCCACTTT. Translation: CASSPRDSSYNSPLHF.

This clonotype has at least ten counts. The V gene is TRBV5-1, the J gene TRBJ2-2; 11 nucleotides agree with TRBD2. CDR1 SGHRS and CDR2 YFSETQ come from the germline V gene. J was trimmed by 7 bases and V by 7 bases; bases with no gene match: 6. There are 14 residues in the CDR3. The CDR3 DNA is TGCGCCAGCCGTGCAGGACTAGCGGGCGGGGAGCTGTTTTTT. This gives the protein CASRAGLAGGELFF.

The V call is TRBV4-2, the J call TRBJ2-5, with 13 bases matching TRBD2. This CDR3 spans 17 amino acids. The germline CDR1 and CDR2 sequences are LGHNA and YNFKEQ. The V and J ends lost 4 bases and 5 bases, in that order; junction bases with no gene match: 10. The CDR3 DNA is TGTGCCAGCAGCCCGACTCCCAGACTAGCGGGAGGTGAGACCCAGTACTTC. It specifies CASSPTPRLAGGETQYF.

The rearrangement links TRBV20-1 to TRBJ1-2; 7 bases align to TRBD1. This CDR3 is built from 12 residues. From germline, CDR1 is DFQATT and CDR2 SNEGSKA (reference sequence). Unmatched junction bases numbered 6, after V lost 6 bases and J lost 5 bases. CDR3 DNA: TGCAGTGCCACTGACAGGGTGTATGGCTACACCTTC. Residues: CSATDRVYGYTF.

This chain links TRBV24-1 with TRBJ2-5; tentatively, D is TRBD2 (5 bases). This CDR3 has 15 residues. V lost 4 bases, J lost 4 bases, and 15 bases lay in between. Germline assignment: CDR1 KGHDR and CDR2 SFDVKD. The CDR3 coding sequence is TGTGCCACCAGTGACAAGACTACGCTGAGAGAGACCCAGTACTTC. It yields the protein CATSDKTTLRETQYF.

This clonotype has at least ten counts. This chain links TRBV20-1 with TRBJ2-1; 11 bases fit TRBD2. Germline lookup yields CDR1 DFQATT and CDR2 SNEGSKA (reference sequence). This CDR3 is built from 14 residues. The CDR3: CSARTSGPYNEQFF. The CDR3 DNA follows: TGCAGCGCCCGGACTAGCGGGCCTTACAATGAGCAGTTCTTC.

There are a few counts of this clonotype. Here the CDR3 reads CASSLMISTGELFF. DNA of the CDR3: TGTGCCAGCAGCTTAATGATAAGTACCGGGGAGCTGTTTTTT. V and J are TRBV7-8 and TRBJ2-2; no clear D gene. The V gene lost 2 bases and the J gene lost 5 bases, with 9 bases spanning the gap. This CDR3 is 14 amino acids long. Germline V gives CDR1 SGHVS, CDR2 FQNEAQ.

This clonotype was observed many times. The chain carries TRBV20-1 and TRBJ2-7; 12 bases are a match to TRBD2. CDR1 and CDR2 from the germline V gene are DFQATT and SNEGSKA (reference sequence). Unmatched junction bases numbered 11, after V lost 0 bases and J lost 5 bases. The CDR3 runs 17 residues. CDR3 amino acids: CSARDKVVRLAGDEQYF. As DNA, the CDR3 is TGCAGTGCTAGAGATAAGGTCGTAAGACTAGCGGGAGACGAGCAGTACTTC.

This clonotype was seen repeatedly, ten times or more. The V call is TRBV29-1, the J call TRBJ1-2; 8 nucleotides match TRBD1. Germline loops: CDR1 SQVTM, CDR2 ANQGSEA. CDR3 length equals 13 residues. Trimming took 5 bases from V and 6 from J; bases not matched to a gene: 8. The CDR3 loop is CSVTWTGRDGYTF. CDR3 nucleotide sequence: TGCAGCGTTACCTGGACAGGGAGGGATGGCTACACCTTC.